A selection of T cell receptor beta chains follows, all from one sample in a study of T cells in Graves' hyperthyroidism and ophthalmopathy. TCRdb called the multiplex PCR reads again in MiXCR, with one record for every CDR3 protein. The sample gives fewer than 850,000 distinct CDR3 sequences, around 16% of which show up once; 15% to 18% is in the top ten. Sequencing was done on a sample of blood. The origin of the receptors is a man aged 45-65 years with Graves' hyperthyroidism. Both conserved end residues are part of each CDR3. D genes are given only for firm matches. Rows give clone size only sometimes, using once, few, many, or a class for an expanded clone.

j_call	clone_size	v_call	d_call	cdr3_length	cdr3_aa	cdr3_nt
TRBJ1-2	few	TRBV2	.	15	CASDPSSSPGNGYTF	TGTGCCAGCGACCCCTCGTCCAGCCCCGGGAATGGCTACACCTTC
TRBJ1-5	few	TRBV11-3	TRBD1	19	CASSPNMPTGGRGNQPQHF	TGTGCCAGCAGCCCGAATATGCCTACAGGGGGCAGGGGCAATCAGCCCCAGCATTTT
TRBJ1-2	.	TRBV27	.	15	CASSDSGTASYGYTF	TGTGCCAGCAGTGATTCAGGGACGGCAAGCTATGGCTACACCTTC
TRBJ2-5	many	TRBV28	.	16	CASSFSGGTSQETQYF	TGTGCCAGCAGTTTCAGTGGCGGGACCTCCCAAGAGACCCAGTACTTC
TRBJ1-5	many	TRBV6-1	.	13	CASSLNGRQPQHF	TGTGCCAGCAGCCTGAACGGCAGGCAGCCCCAGCATTTT
TRBJ2-7	many	TRBV30	TRBD1	18	CAWRLPNRGADLRGEQYF	TGTGCCTGGAGACTTCCTAACAGGGGCGCTGACCTCCGGGGCGAGCAGTACTTC
TRBJ1-2	many	TRBV29-1	.	14	CSVEVWGGSDGYTF	TGCAGCGTTGAAGTCTGGGGGGGGTCCGATGGCTACACCTTC
TRBJ1-1	many	TRBV2	TRBD1	14	CASSGVGGNPEAFF	TGTGCCAGCAGTGGGGTAGGGGGCAATCCTGAAGCTTTCTTT
TRBJ2-7	many	TRBV29-1	.	12	CSVEVGLGEQYF	TGCAGCGTTGAAGTGGGGCTGGGGGAGCAGTACTTC
TRBJ1-1	.	TRBV27	.	14	CASSPSPGNTEAFF	TGTGCCAGCAGCCCGTCCCCAGGGAACACTGAAGCTTTCTTT
TRBJ2-3	many	TRBV28	.	16	CASSLIWDDGTDTQYF	TGTGCCAGCAGTTTAATATGGGACGACGGCACAGATACGCAGTATTTT
TRBJ1-1	many	TRBV20-1	TRBD1	17	CSARVNRGYTRNTEAFF	TGCAGTGCTAGGGTTAACAGGGGTTACACCCGGAACACTGAAGCTTTCTTT
TRBJ1-2	many	TRBV11-1	.	14	CASSLEGAVDGYTF	TGTGCCAGCAGCTTAGAAGGGGCGGTGGATGGCTACACCTTC
TRBJ2-5	few	TRBV7-9	.	12	CASSLKGLSQYF	TGTGCCAGCAGTCTAAAGGGTTTGTCCCAGTACTTC
TRBJ1-2	many	TRBV2	.	13	CASSTGPLYGYTF	TGTGCCAGCAGTACCGGGCCTCTCTATGGCTACACCTTC
TRBJ2-7	many	TRBV28	.	14	CASSSPGTSYEQYF	TGTGCCAGCAGTTCGCCCGGGACATCCTACGAGCAGTACTTC
TRBJ1-1	few	TRBV30	TRBD1	12	CAWSPGTGGAFF	TGTGCCTGGAGTCCCGGGACAGGGGGAGCTTTCTTT
TRBJ1-1	many	TRBV12-5	.	13	CASGFPSYTEAFF	TGTGCTAGTGGTTTTCCCAGCTACACTGAAGCTTTCTTT
TRBJ2-6	.	TRBV13	.	15	CTSSLVGSGANVLTF	TGTACCAGCAGCTTAGTGGGCTCTGGGGCCAACGTCCTGACTTTC
TRBJ2-5	.	TRBV20-1	TRBD2	12	CSASTSEETQYF	TGCAGTGCTAGTACTAGCGAGGAGACCCAGTACTTC
TRBJ2-1	.	TRBV11-1	.	13	CASALGLDNEQFF	TGTGCCAGCGCACTAGGGTTAGACAATGAGCAGTTCTTC
TRBJ2-7	many	TRBV6-4	.	16	CASSDKKQLRAYEQYF	TGTGCCAGCAGTGACAAGAAGCAGCTTCGAGCCTACGAGCAGTACTTC
TRBJ2-7	many	TRBV28	TRBD1	15	CASSFSWTGGYEQYF	TGTGCCAGCAGTTTTTCCTGGACAGGGGGCTACGAGCAGTACTTC
TRBJ1-1	many	TRBV7-8	TRBD1	15	CASSSTGGSNTEAFF	TGTGCCAGCAGCTCGACAGGGGGATCGAACACTGAAGCTTTCTTT
TRBJ1-5	.	TRBV4-1	.	14	CASSYPVDSGVQHF	TGCGCCAGCAGCTATCCAGTGGACAGCGGAGTCCAGCATTTT
TRBJ1-6	many	TRBV2	.	19	CASGDRQAQSSSYNSPLHF	TGTGCCAGCGGGGACCGACAGGCGCAGTCTAGCTCCTATAATTCACCCCTCCACTTT
TRBJ2-3	few	TRBV27	TRBD2	17	CASSPAPTGGPTDTQYF	TGTGCCAGCAGTCCAGCCCCGACGGGAGGGCCTACAGATACGCAGTATTTT
TRBJ2-7	few	TRBV10-2	TRBD2	14	CASSTPGLAAEQYF	TGCGCCAGCAGTACCCCGGGACTAGCGGCCGAGCAGTACTTC
TRBJ2-3	many	TRBV13	TRBD2	16	CASSSSGRARTDTQYF	TGTGCCAGCAGCTCAAGCGGGAGGGCGCGCACAGATACGCAGTATTTT
TRBJ1-1	.	TRBV7-9	.	12	CASRGEQAEAFF	TGTGCCAGCAGGGGGGAACAGGCTGAAGCTTTCTTT
TRBJ2-1	few	TRBV19	TRBD2	15	CASSMSLAPGYEQFF	TGTGCCAGTAGTATGTCACTAGCGCCAGGCTATGAGCAGTTCTTC